This is a list of T cell receptor beta chains from one sample in a study of T cells in pancreatic ductal adenocarcinoma. Assay used: immunoSEQ multiplex PCR; TCRdb lists only in-frame clones, some missing. Seen here are roughly 100,000 clones, more than 90% observed once, and the top ten hold roughly 3.1%. The source material was PBMCs. Receptors were obtained from a human donor with pancreatic ductal adenocarcinoma. Both conserved end residues are trimmed from each CDR3. Only some rows state a clone size, as once, few, many or a class for expanded clones.

v_call	j_call	clone_size	cdr3_aa
TRBV28	TRBJ2-2	-	ASSLYGPGELF
TRBV7-2	TRBJ1-1	-	ASSSTGVGTEAF
TRBV21-1	TRBJ2-7	-	ASSNERPQDPEQY
TRBV4-2	TRBJ2-5	-	ASSGGETQY
TRBV11-1	TRBJ2-7	-	ASSLNRDDEQY
TRBV19	TRBJ1-1	-	ASSPRGVMNTEAF
TRBV6-5	TRBJ2-7	-	ASSLAGGREQY
TRBV19	TRBJ2-7	-	ASSRDFSYEQY
TRBV4-2	TRBJ2-3	-	ASSPLREGDHTDTQY
TRBV11-2	TRBJ2-7	-	ASSSRASGLFSYEQY
TRBV7-3	TRBJ2-1	-	ASSSSKKRNEQF
TRBV20-1	TRBJ1-1	-	SAQGYTEAF
TRBV6-1	TRBJ2-7	-	ASSEAGGIGYEQY
TRBV29-1	TRBJ1-5	-	SAGQGTAGPQH
TRBV5-1	TRBJ2-3	-	ASSAGQGRDTQY
TRBV4-1	TRBJ1-3	-	ASSQGHTASGNTIY
TRBV6-6	TRBJ2-7	once	ASSYQGSYEQY
TRBV5-1	TRBJ2-7	once	ASSNKVGTGEREQY
TRBV6-1	TRBJ2-4	-	ASSEGEKAKNIQY
TRBV9	TRBJ2-1	-	ASSVGGLAGDEQF
TRBV29-1	TRBJ2-5	-	SVRGGDRAAETQY
TRBV19	TRBJ1-4	-	ASSIIASSTNEKLF
TRBV30	TRBJ1-4	-	ASSQGSKLF
TRBV25-1	TRBJ2-7	-	ASTPGGGSFTYEQY
TRBV9	TRBJ2-7	-	ASSSGQGNEEQY
TRBV19	TRBJ2-5	-	ASSIALAGGYSETQY
TRBV5-6	TRBJ2-5	-	ASRGARGGETQY
TRBV6-6	TRBJ2-5	-	ASTRTGETQY
TRBV15	TRBJ1-3	-	ATSRVLNSGNTIY
TRBV5-1	TRBJ2-7	-	ASSLGGKAEGEQY
TRBV27	TRBJ2-7	-	ASSTWGPYEQY
TRBV7-9	TRBJ2-2	-	ASSARDRGQPGELF
TRBV18	TRBJ1-2	-	ASSPAGGVTSNYGYT
TRBV9	TRBJ1-1	-	ASSVGSLTGTEAF
TRBV4-3	TRBJ2-2	-	ASSPQRDSNTGELF
TRBV5-4	TRBJ2-5	-	ASSGGTGGIETQY
TRBV6-6	TRBJ2-1	-	ASSLRGKQF
TRBV6-5	TRBJ1-3	-	ASSVTGFSGNTIY
TRBV4-2	TRBJ2-1	-	ASSQVTGSNEQF